Listed below are T cell receptor beta chains from one sample, sequenced in a study of beta chain features in type 1 diabetes. The data were produced by immunoSEQ multiplex PCR, yet TCRdb's version contains in-frame clones alone and is incomplete. In the table there are over 100,000 clones, about 17% of which are singletons. The sample consisted of central memory CD4+ T cells from blood. The source is a young man with type 1 diabetes. Both conserved end residues are part of each CDR3. A D gene is named only where the DNA matches it firmly. Size tells how often a clone was seen (once, few, many) or the class of an expanded clone, and some rows leave it out.

TRBV7-6	few	TRBD2	TRBJ2-2	TGTGCCAGCAGCTTAGTAGCGGGACCTACCGGGGAGCTGTTTTTT	CASSLVAGPTGELFF
TRBV2	NA	NA	TRBJ1-5	TGTGCCAGCAGTGAAGCGCTGGGGGCCAGGCAGCCCCAGCATTTT	CASSEALGARQPQHF
TRBV7-2	NA	NA	TRBJ2-7	TGTGCCAGCAGCTTAGCGAGGAATCGCGAGCAGTACTTC	CASSLARNREQYF
TRBV5-1	NA	NA	TRBJ2-7	TGCGCCAGCAGCTCGGGGTCAAGCTCCTACGAGCAGTACTTC	CASSSGSSSYEQYF
TRBV7-8	few	TRBD1	TRBJ2-7	TGTGCCAGCAGTATACAGGGGACCTCCTACGAGCAGTACTTC	CASSIQGTSYEQYF
TRBV6-5	few	TRBD2	TRBJ2-3	TGTGCCAGCAGCTCAAGCGGGGGGCCCCCAGATACGCAGTATTTT	CASSSSGGPPDTQYF
TRBV5-1	few	TRBD2	TRBJ2-7	TGCGCCAGCAGCTTGGGACTAGCGGACGGCTACGAGCAGTACTTC	CASSLGLADGYEQYF
TRBV30	many	TRBD1	TRBJ2-5	TGTGCCTGGAATCCGGGACAGGGGCAAGAGACCCAGTACTTC	CAWNPGQGQETQYF
TRBV6-5	NA	TRBD1	TRBJ2-3	TGTGCCAGCAGTCGGACAGGGGCAGAAACAGATACGCAGTATTTT	CASSRTGAETDTQYF
TRBV25-1	few	NA	TRBJ2-5	TGTGCCAGCAGGGTCGGCGAGACCCAGTACTTC	CASRVGETQYF
TRBV29-1	many	NA	TRBJ2-2	TGCAGCGTGTCACAGGTTGCCGGGGAGCTGTTTTTT	CSVSQVAGELFF
TRBV9	NA	NA	TRBJ1-1	TGTGCCAGCAGCGTAGGGGCAGGGGTGAACACTGAAGCTTTCTTT	CASSVGAGVNTEAFF
TRBV18	few	TRBD1	TRBJ2-3	TGTGCCAGCTCACCAACTGGACAGGCCAATACAGATACGCAGTATTTT	CASSPTGQANTDTQYF
TRBV9	NA	TRBD1	TRBJ2-1	TGTGCCAGCAGCGTAGGTGGGGACAGACGGAATGAGCAGTTCTTC	CASSVGGDRRNEQFF
TRBV4-3	NA	TRBD2	TRBJ2-1	TGCGCCAGCAGCCCCCGGACTAGCGGGGGGACCTACAATGAGCAGTTCTTC	CASSPRTSGGTYNEQFF
TRBV15	NA	NA	TRBJ2-7	TGTGCCACCAGCAGAGTCGGGGTTTACGAGCAGTACTTC	CATSRVGVYEQYF
TRBV5-1	many	NA	TRBJ2-6	TGCGCCAGCAGCTTTACGACCGTCTCTGGGGCCAACGTCCTGACTTTC	CASSFTTVSGANVLTF